This passage covers 8 T cell receptor beta chains from one sample sequenced in a study of OX40 agonist ivuxolimab in advanced cancers. The data were produced by immunoSEQ multiplex PCR, yet TCRdb's version contains in-frame clones alone and is incomplete. This table holds 70,000 or so clones, approximately 90% found once. The sample was CD4+ or CD8+ T cells sorted from blood, taken in a trial of the OX40 agonist ivuxolimab. The origin of the receptors is an adult with an advanced solid tumor such as melanoma, head and neck, liver or kidney cancer.

Remarks on this clone: The sample carries other DNA sequences with the same CDR3. V is TRBV7-9 and J is TRBJ2-1; tentative D call: TRBD1 (5 bases). Germline V gives CDR1 SEHNR, CDR2 FQNEAQ (reference sequence). CDR3 size: 12 residues. V was trimmed by 6 bases and J by 6 bases, leaving 9 bases between them. CDR3 in amino acids: CASRQGSNEQFF. In DNA form, the CDR3 reads TGTGCCAGCAGGCAGGGTAGCAATGAGCAGTTCTTC.

This clone was seen only a few times. The J gene is TRBJ2-7, the V gene TRBV5-1, with a tentative D call TRBD1 (6 bases). The CDR3 has 15 amino acids. The ends were cut back, 8 bases at V and 0 bases at J, with 18 bases in the middle. In germline, CDR1 is SGHRS, CDR2 YFSETQ. The DNA of the CDR3 is TGCGCCAGTAACCCAGGACAGAGCCCCTCCTACGAGCAGTACTTC. It translates to CASNPGQSPSYEQYF.

The genes are TRBV7-6 and TRBJ2-3, with D perhaps being TRBD1 or TRBD2 (5 bases each). Trimming took off 4 bases at V and 0 bases at J, with 8 bases between the two ends. The length of the CDR3 is 14 residues. The germline V gene encodes CDR1 SGHVS and CDR2 FNYEAQ. The CDR3 reads CASSSGPSTDTQYF. DNA of the CDR3: TGTGCCAGCAGCTCGGGACCCAGCACAGATACGCAGTATTTT.

The V gene is TRBV12-5, the J gene TRBJ1-1, with D maybe TRBD1 (5 bases). V lost 0 bases, J lost 1 base, and 9 bases lay in between. Germline values: CDR1 LGHNT, CDR2 FRNRAP. CDR3 size: 15 residues. The CDR3 nucleotides read TGTGCTAGTGGTTTGGTCCATGGGGCGAACACTGAAGCTTTCTTT. Amino acid sequence: CASGLVHGANTEAFF.

This clone was seen once. The chain couples TRBV11-2 to TRBJ1-2, with unresolved D. The CDR3 runs 13 residues. With 2 bases removed from V and 3 bases from J, the gap between germline ends came to 7 bases. Looked up from germline, CDR1 is SGHAT and CDR2 is FQNNGV. For the CDR3, the DNA is TGTGCCAGCAGCTTAACCCCTTACTATGGCTACACCTTC. Residues: CASSLTPYYGYTF.

This chain connects TRBV7-2 to TRBJ2-7, with 9 positions matching TRBD1. The germline V gene encodes CDR1 SGHTA and CDR2 FQGNSA. V lost 5 bases to trimming and J lost 4 bases; unmatched junction nucleotides: 9. CDR3 length equals 15 residues. DNA of the CDR3: TGTGCCAGCAGCCCGGGACAGGGTAAAGGGTACGAGCAGTACTTC. It specifies CASSPGQGKGYEQYF.

The chain uses TRBV7-6 and TRBJ2-7; D may be TRBD1 or TRBD2 (6 bases each). Germline CDR1 and CDR2: SGHVS and FNYEAQ. V lost 4 bases to trimming and J lost 2 bases, with 15 bases between them. CDR3 size: 15 residues. In DNA form, the CDR3 reads TGTGCCAGCAGCTGGGGGGCCAGGGGCGCCTACGAGCAGTACTTC. Translated: CASSWGARGAYEQYF.

This clone has just one count. The rearrangement joins TRBV7-2 to TRBJ1-6; D gene unclear. Trimming left V 4 bases short and J 0 bases short, with 16 bases between. CDR1 and CDR2 (germline): SGHTA, FQGNSA. The CDR3 contains 18 residues. CDR3 sequence (DNA): TGTGCCAGCAGCTCCCCAAATGAATATGGCTCCTATAATTCACCCCTCCACTTT. Amino acids: CASSSPNEYGSYNSPLHF.